Listed below are T cell receptor beta chains from one sample, sequenced in a study of blood T cell repertoires in COVID-19. Generated by immunoSEQ multiplex PCR, the TCRdb table keeps only in-frame clones and is missing some. Of 200,000 to 250,000 clones listed, 88% were seen once; the top ten hold approximately 1.6%. Sequenced: peripheral blood. The receptors here all came from a man between 65 and 85 years old with acute or convalescent COVID-19. CDR3s include the opening cysteine and the closing phenylalanine or tryptophan. The order of the fields is D gene, V gene, J gene, clone size, CDR3 DNA, CDR3 protein. The D gene is left open where the match is weak. Some rows mark clone size as missing; the rest say once, few, many or name a class of expanded clone.

-	TRBV7-3	TRBJ2-2	-	TGTGCCAGCAGCTCCACCCCCCAGACAGGGAACACCGGGGAGCTGTTTTTT	CASSSTPQTGNTGELFF
-	TRBV7-2	TRBJ1-2	-	TGTGCCAGCAGCCAGCTCGATCGACTCAACCGCTATGGCTACACCTTC	CASSQLDRLNRYGYTF
TRBD2	TRBV28	TRBJ2-7	-	TGTGCCAGCAGTTTAGGCGGGAGTTTATACGAGCAGTACTTC	CASSLGGSLYEQYF
-	TRBV6-2/TRBV6-3	TRBJ1-2	-	TGTGCCAGCAGTTCTGTCAACTATGGCTACACCTTC	CASSSVNYGYTF
-	TRBV5-4	TRBJ1-1	-	TGTGCCAGCAGCTTGGCTTTAGGGGGTGACACTGAAGCTTTCTTT	CASSLALGGDTEAFF
-	TRBV11-2	TRBJ2-7	-	TGTGCCAGCAGCTATGGAGGGGGCCAGAGCTCCTACGAGCAGTACTTC	CASSYGGGQSSYEQYF
TRBD1	TRBV25-1	TRBJ2-7	-	TGTGCCAGCAGTGCATCCCGGACAGGGCCCTACGAGCAGTACTTC	CASSASRTGPYEQYF
-	TRBV7-9	TRBJ1-5	-	TGTGCCAGCAACCCGGGGGAAGGTAGCAATCAGCCCCAGCATTTT	CASNPGEGSNQPQHF
TRBD2	TRBV20-1	TRBJ2-1	-	TGCAGTGCTAGTGGGTCTAGCGGGAGCATTTCACCGTTCGATGAGCAGTTCTTC	CSASGSSGSISPFDEQFF
TRBD1	TRBV29-1	TRBJ2-2	-	TGCAGCGTTCTTGGGGACAGGGACACCGGGGAGCTGTTTTTT	CSVLGDRDTGELFF
TRBD1	TRBV7-9	TRBJ1-2	few	TGTGCCAGCAGCTTAAAGGGGGCACACTATGGCTACACCTTC	CASSLKGAHYGYTF
TRBD2	TRBV5-1	TRBJ2-7	-	TGCGCCAGCAGCCCGCCCCTAGCGGGAGCCTACGAGCAGTACTTC	CASSPPLAGAYEQYF
-	TRBV21-1	TRBJ2-3	-	TGTGCCAGCAGCTTCCCCGGGACAGGGGGTTCTAGCGGGAGTTGGTATACGCAGTATTTT	CASSFPGTGGSSGSWYTQYF
-	TRBV18	TRBJ2-7	-	TGTGCCAGCTCACCACCGAGCCGGAGATACGAGCAGTACTTC	CASSPPSRRYEQYF
-	TRBV27	TRBJ2-2	-	TGTGCCAGCAGTTTATACAGGGTGGGCACCGGGGAGCTGTTTTTT	CASSLYRVGTGELFF
-	TRBV10-3	TRBJ1-3	-	TGTGCCATCAGTGGGGGACTCGGAAACACCATATATTTT	CAISGGLGNTIYF
TRBD2	TRBV28	TRBJ2-1	-	TGTGCCAGCAGTTTCCTCCCCGGGGGGACCTTTGAGCTTAACAATGAGCAGTTCTTC	CASSFLPGGTFELNNEQFF
-	TRBV6-2/TRBV6-3	TRBJ2-1	-	TGTGCCAGCAGTTACTCGGCAGAGCGCTATGAGCAGTTCTTC	CASSYSAERYEQFF
-	TRBV7-6	TRBJ2-2	-	TGTGCCAGCAGAACAGGGCCCACCGGGGAGCTGTTTTTT	CASRTGPTGELFF
TRBD1	TRBV27	TRBJ2-3	once	TGTGCCAGCAGTTTATGGACAGGGGGCAACACAGATACGCAGTATTTT	CASSLWTGGNTDTQYF
-	TRBV19	TRBJ1-1	-	TGTGCCAGTAGGGCGGGAAGGAACACTGAAGCTTTCTTT	CASRAGRNTEAFF
-	TRBV28	TRBJ1-5	-	TGTGCCAGTACCACGGTGTATAGCAATCAGCCCCAGCATTTT	CASTTVYSNQPQHF
TRBD1	TRBV6-6	TRBJ2-2	-	TGTGCCAGCAGTCCGAGGACAGGGGACACCGGGGAGCTGTTTTTT	CASSPRTGDTGELFF
TRBD1	TRBV11-3	TRBJ2-1	-	TGTGCCAGCAGCTTAGATCCGACAGGGCGCAATGAGCAGTTCTTC	CASSLDPTGRNEQFF
-	TRBV29-1	TRBJ2-7	few	TGCAGCGTCATCCAGGACAACTCCTACGAGCAGTACTTC	CSVIQDNSYEQYF
TRBD1	TRBV18	TRBJ1-5	-	TGTGCCAGCTCACCGGGGCAGGGGGTCAGTCAGCCCCAGCATTTT	CASSPGQGVSQPQHF
TRBD1	TRBV7-9	TRBJ2-1	once	TGTGCCAGCAGCTTGTCGGGACAGGGTATCAATGAGCAGTTCTTC	CASSLSGQGINEQFF
TRBD1	TRBV28	TRBJ1-2	-	TGTGCCAGCAGTTCCGGACAGGGCAACTATGGCTACACCTTC	CASSSGQGNYGYTF
-	TRBV9	TRBJ2-2	-	TGTGCCAGCAGCGTAGCCCAGGGTTCGAACACCGGGGAGCTGTTTTTT	CASSVAQGSNTGELFF
TRBD2	TRBV18	TRBJ2-7	-	TGTGCCAGCTCACCGGGGTCTAGCGGCTACGAGCAGTACTTC	CASSPGSSGYEQYF
TRBD1	TRBV2	TRBJ2-5	-	TGTGCCAGCAGTGAACGGACAGGGAGAGAGACCCAGTACTTC	CASSERTGRETQYF
-	TRBV9	TRBJ1-2	-	TGTGCCAGCAGCCGGGGGGGGGAGCCATATGGCTACACCTTC	CASSRGGEPYGYTF
-	TRBV7-6	TRBJ2-7	-	TGTGCCAGCAGCCTCCTTGAGGATGGACGGGACTACGAGCAGTACTTC	CASSLLEDGRDYEQYF
-	TRBV11-1	TRBJ1-2	-	TGTGCCAGCAGCTCGGAGGGCGGGAACGGCTACACCTTC	CASSSEGGNGYTF
TRBD1	TRBV5-1	TRBJ1-1	-	TGCGCCAGCAGCTTACAGGGGATAGAGAACACTGAAGCTTTCTTT	CASSLQGIENTEAFF
-	TRBV3-1/TRBV3-2	TRBJ2-6	-	TGTGCCAGCAGCCGGAATGGGGCAGGCACTGGGGCCAACGTCCTGACTTTC	CASSRNGAGTGANVLTF
TRBD2	TRBV19	TRBJ2-4	-	TGTGCCAGTAATAGCGGGTCCCTAGCCAAAAACATTCAGTACTTC	CASNSGSLAKNIQYF
-	TRBV7-6	TRBJ2-5	-	TGTGCCAGCAGCTTAGCAACGGAGGAGCAGTACTTC	CASSLATEEQYF
TRBD1	TRBV10-3	TRBJ2-1	-	TGTGCCATCAGTGAGTCGTGGACAGGGGGTATCGATGAGCAGTTCTTC	CAISESWTGGIDEQFF
TRBD2	TRBV4-3	TRBJ2-1	-	TGCGCCAGCAGCCAAGTTGGGGCGGGGGGAAGCTCCTACAATGAGCAGTTCTTC	CASSQVGAGGSSYNEQFF
-	TRBV2	TRBJ2-7	-	TGTGCCAGCAGTGCCGGGACATTCTACGAGCAGTACTTC	CASSAGTFYEQYF
TRBD1	TRBV3-1/TRBV3-2	TRBJ2-3	-	TGTGCCAGCCGAGACAGGGGGTGGACAGATACGCAGTATTTT	CASRDRGWTDTQYF
-	TRBV3-1/TRBV3-2	TRBJ2-7	-	TGTGCCAGCAGCCTGGGGAGGGGGGGCGGCGAGCAGTACTTC	CASSLGRGGGEQYF
TRBD2	TRBV7-9	TRBJ2-7	-	TGTGCCAGCAGCTCGGAAGCGGGAGGGGCCCACGAGCAGTACTTC	CASSSEAGGAHEQYF
TRBD2	TRBV2	TRBJ2-3	-	TGTGCCAGCAGCCGACTAGCGGGAGCGGGCGCAGATACGCAGTATTTT	CASSRLAGAGADTQYF
-	TRBV3-1/TRBV3-2	TRBJ1-2	-	TGTGCCAGCAGCAGCGGGATCTATAATGGCTACACCTTC	CASSSGIYNGYTF
TRBD2	TRBV19	TRBJ2-3	-	TGTGCCAGTAGTTCTAGCGGGAGAATGGGTACGCAGTATTTT	CASSSSGRMGTQYF
-	TRBV18	TRBJ2-1	-	TGTGCCAGCTTACCCGGGGACTTAGCCTACAATGAGCAGTTCTTC	CASLPGDLAYNEQFF
-	TRBV4-2	TRBJ2-1	-	TGTGCCAGCAGCCAAGACTCGCTGGACTATGCGGTACCTGAGCAGTTCTTC	CASSQDSLDYAVPEQFF
-	TRBV7-8	TRBJ1-3	few	TGTGCCAGCAGCTTAGCGACCGCAGGCGCTGGAAACACCATATATTTT	CASSLATAGAGNTIYF